These T cell receptor beta chains were read from a single sample in a study of blood T cell repertoires in COVID-19. The table came from immunoSEQ multiplex PCR; TCRdb's copy has only in-frame clones and leaves some out. The table shows around 300,000 clones, with roughly 90% occurring only once. Sequenced material: peripheral blood. These receptors originate from a woman between 45 and 60 years old with active or convalescent COVID-19. Both conserved end residues are part of each CDR3. D genes are given only for firm matches. Clone sizes are given selectively: once, few, many, or a class where the clone is expanded.

CDR3 DNA: TGTGCCAGCAGCGGGGGCGGTAGCTCCTACAATGAGCAGTTCTTC; CDR3 protein: CASSGGGSSYNEQFF; D gene: .; clone size: .; J gene: TRBJ2-1; V gene: TRBV9
CDR3 DNA: TGCGCCAGCAGGCGGACAGTGTACCAAGAGACCCAGTACTTC; CDR3 protein: CASRRTVYQETQYF; D gene: .; clone size: .; J gene: TRBJ2-5; V gene: TRBV5-1
CDR3 DNA: TGTGCCAGCAGCTTACAGGGGCTTGGTGGAAACACCATATATTTT; CDR3 protein: CASSLQGLGGNTIYF; D gene: .; clone size: .; J gene: TRBJ1-3; V gene: TRBV7-2
CDR3 DNA: TGTGCCAGCTCACCACCAAGTAACAGGAGGGAAGAGACCCAGTACTTC; CDR3 protein: CASSPPSNRREETQYF; D gene: .; clone size: .; J gene: TRBJ2-5; V gene: TRBV18
CDR3 DNA: TGCAGCGTTAAGGGAGGGGAAAGCTCCTACAATGAGCAGTTCTTC; CDR3 protein: CSVKGGESSYNEQFF; D gene: TRBD2; clone size: .; J gene: TRBJ2-1; V gene: TRBV29-1
CDR3 DNA: TGCGCCAGCAGCATACAGGGTATAGTGGAGACCCAGTACTTC; CDR3 protein: CASSIQGIVETQYF; D gene: .; clone size: .; J gene: TRBJ2-5; V gene: TRBV5-1
CDR3 DNA: TGCGCCAGCAGCCCGGGACATCAGGGCAATCAGCCCCAGCATTTT; CDR3 protein: CASSPGHQGNQPQHF; D gene: .; clone size: .; J gene: TRBJ1-5; V gene: TRBV5-1
CDR3 DNA: TGTGCCACCAGACACAATCAGCCCCAGCATTTT; CDR3 protein: CATRHNQPQHF; D gene: .; clone size: .; J gene: TRBJ1-5; V gene: TRBV25-1
CDR3 DNA: TGTGCCAGCAGCCCCCGACTAGCGGGGGGCCGGGAGACCCAGTACTTC; CDR3 protein: CASSPRLAGGRETQYF; D gene: TRBD2; clone size: .; J gene: TRBJ2-5; V gene: TRBV7-8
CDR3 DNA: TGTGCCAGCAGCGCAGGACAGGGGAGCTATGGCTACACCTTC; CDR3 protein: CASSAGQGSYGYTF; D gene: TRBD1; clone size: .; J gene: TRBJ1-2; V gene: TRBV7-9
CDR3 DNA: TGTGCCAGCAAAAGGACTAGCGGCACCGGGGAGCTGTTTTTT; CDR3 protein: CASKRTSGTGELFF; D gene: TRBD2; clone size: once; J gene: TRBJ2-2; V gene: TRBV7-2
CDR3 DNA: TGTGCCAGCTCCGCGACAGATAAGAACACTGAAGCTTTCTTT; CDR3 protein: CASSATDKNTEAFF; D gene: .; clone size: .; J gene: TRBJ1-1; V gene: TRBV18
CDR3 DNA: TGTGCCAGCAGTTCTCCCCAGACACTTAGCACAGATACGCAGTATTTT; CDR3 protein: CASSSPQTLSTDTQYF; D gene: .; clone size: .; J gene: TRBJ2-3; V gene: TRBV28
CDR3 DNA: TGTGCCAGCAGCCAAGTGAACACCTACGAGCAGTACTTC; CDR3 protein: CASSQVNTYEQYF; D gene: .; clone size: .; J gene: TRBJ2-7; V gene: TRBV4-2
CDR3 DNA: TGTGCCTGGAGTACTAGTCGTATCTACAATGAGCAGTTCTTC; CDR3 protein: CAWSTSRIYNEQFF; D gene: .; clone size: .; J gene: TRBJ2-1; V gene: TRBV30
CDR3 DNA: TGTGCCAGCTCACCAGACGGCGGGGTTCTAGAGCAGTACTTC; CDR3 protein: CASSPDGGVLEQYF; D gene: .; clone size: .; J gene: TRBJ2-7; V gene: TRBV18
CDR3 DNA: TGTGCCAGCAGTCGAACAGGGGGGCCCTACGAGCAGTACTTC; CDR3 protein: CASSRTGGPYEQYF; D gene: TRBD1; clone size: .; J gene: TRBJ2-7; V gene: TRBV4-2
CDR3 DNA: TGTGCCAGCAGTCGAGAAGAGAGCGGGGGGGCCGGTAATGAGCAGTTCTTC; CDR3 protein: CASSREESGGAGNEQFF; D gene: TRBD2; clone size: .; J gene: TRBJ2-1; V gene: TRBV6-4
CDR3 DNA: TGTGCCAGCAGCTTAGGGCAGGCGAACACTGAAGCTTTCTTT; CDR3 protein: CASSLGQANTEAFF; D gene: .; clone size: .; J gene: TRBJ1-1; V gene: TRBV7-3
CDR3 DNA: TGCGCCAGCAGCCAAGATGGGGGACTAGCGGCTTACAATGAGCAGTTCTTC; CDR3 protein: CASSQDGGLAAYNEQFF; D gene: TRBD2; clone size: .; J gene: TRBJ2-1; V gene: TRBV4-3
CDR3 DNA: TGTGCCAGCAGCTTAACGCTAGCGGGAGTTCATGAGCAGTTCTTC; CDR3 protein: CASSLTLAGVHEQFF; D gene: TRBD2; clone size: once; J gene: TRBJ2-1; V gene: TRBV7-6
CDR3 DNA: TGTGCCAGCAGGAGTCGGGTAGCCGGTACCATATATTTT; CDR3 protein: CASRSRVAGTIYF; D gene: .; clone size: .; J gene: TRBJ1-3; V gene: TRBV2
CDR3 DNA: TGCGCCAGCAGCTTGGGGGACAGAGGCAATCAGCCCCAGCATTTT; CDR3 protein: CASSLGDRGNQPQHF; D gene: TRBD1; clone size: .; J gene: TRBJ1-5; V gene: TRBV5-1
CDR3 DNA: TGTGCCAGCAGCCAACAGGGCGGAATGAACATTCAGTACTTC; CDR3 protein: CASSQQGGMNIQYF; D gene: .; clone size: .; J gene: TRBJ2-4; V gene: TRBV7-9
CDR3 DNA: TGTGCCACCTTGGGGCCAGGTCGTACTAACTATGGCTACACCTTC; CDR3 protein: CATLGPGRTNYGYTF; D gene: .; clone size: .; J gene: TRBJ1-2; V gene: TRBV27
CDR3 DNA: TGTGCCAGCAGTTACGGGGGGTATGGCTACACCTTC; CDR3 protein: CASSYGGYGYTF; D gene: .; clone size: .; J gene: TRBJ1-2; V gene: TRBV6-5
CDR3 DNA: TGCGCCAGCAGGGGAACAGGGGAAAACACTGAAGCTTTCTTT; CDR3 protein: CASRGTGENTEAFF; D gene: TRBD1; clone size: many; J gene: TRBJ1-1; V gene: TRBV4-1
CDR3 DNA: TGTGCCACCCGAAGGGGGCGAGGGGGAGGCTACACCTTC; CDR3 protein: CATRRGRGGGYTF; D gene: TRBD1; clone size: .; J gene: TRBJ1-2; V gene: TRBV28
CDR3 DNA: TGTGCCAGCTCACCACGAGGACTTAACTCTGGAAACACCATATATTTT; CDR3 protein: CASSPRGLNSGNTIYF; D gene: .; clone size: .; J gene: TRBJ1-3; V gene: TRBV18
CDR3 DNA: TGTGCCAGCAGCTCATACCGGGACAGGGCCTACGAGCAGTACTTC; CDR3 protein: CASSSYRDRAYEQYF; D gene: TRBD1; clone size: .; J gene: TRBJ2-7; V gene: TRBV7-3